The TCR beta chain described here comes from a study of blood T cell repertoires in COVID-19. Study information: Material from acute and convalescent COVID-19 was sourced from the United States, Italy and Spain. Sample material is recorded as cDNA or gDNA derived from T cells, B-cell-depleted T cells, or PBMCs.

V lost 6 bases and J lost 2, with 16 bases in between. Germline V CDR1 and CDR2: LNHDA, SQIVND (reference sequence). The CDR3 length is 16 residues. Methods used by the authors: It was from reference gene primer amplification that nucleated cell counts were estimated. This table comes from immunoSEQ multiplex PCR, and its TCRdb copy is limited to in-frame clones, with some not included. The D gene and trimming were derived from the DNA, and the V and J assignments and clone size from that table. The repertoire consists of over 120,000 clones, with around 90% occurring once and the leading ten covering around 1.5%.

This clonotype was sampled from a human donor in a cohort sampled during active COVID-19. Sequenced: peripheral blood. V usage is TRBV19 and J usage is TRBJ2-2; no reliable D call. This CDR3 reads CASRIFLAGNTGELFF. For the CDR3, the DNA is TGTGCCAGTAGAATCTTCCTGGCAGGTAACACCGGGGAGCTGTTTTTT.